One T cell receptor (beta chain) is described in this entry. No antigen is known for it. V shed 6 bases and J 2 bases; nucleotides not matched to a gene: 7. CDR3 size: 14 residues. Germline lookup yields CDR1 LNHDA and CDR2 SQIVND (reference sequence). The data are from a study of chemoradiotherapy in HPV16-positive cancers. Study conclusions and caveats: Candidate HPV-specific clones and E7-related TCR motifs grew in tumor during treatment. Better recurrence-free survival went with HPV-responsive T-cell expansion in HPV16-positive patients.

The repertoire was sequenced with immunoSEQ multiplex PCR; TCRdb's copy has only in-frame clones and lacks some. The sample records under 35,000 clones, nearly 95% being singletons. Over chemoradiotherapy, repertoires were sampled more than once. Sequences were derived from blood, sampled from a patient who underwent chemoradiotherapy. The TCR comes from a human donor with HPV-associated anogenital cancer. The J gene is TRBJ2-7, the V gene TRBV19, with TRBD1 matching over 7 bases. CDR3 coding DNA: TGTGCCAGTAGGCCCCGGGACAGCCCCTACGAGCAGTACTTC. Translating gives CASRPRDSPYEQYF.